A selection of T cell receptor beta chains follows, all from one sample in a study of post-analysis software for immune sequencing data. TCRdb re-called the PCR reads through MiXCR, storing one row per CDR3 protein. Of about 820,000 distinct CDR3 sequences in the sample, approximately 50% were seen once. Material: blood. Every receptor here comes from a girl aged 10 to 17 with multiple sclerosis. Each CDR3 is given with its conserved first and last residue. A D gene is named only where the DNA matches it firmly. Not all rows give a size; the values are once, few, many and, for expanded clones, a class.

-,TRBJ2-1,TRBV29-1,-,CSVELRLIHEQFF,TGCAGCGTTGAGTTAAGGCTAATTCATGAGCAGTTCTTC
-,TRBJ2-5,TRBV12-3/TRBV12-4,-,CASSWGGIQETQYF,TGTGCCAGCAGTTGGGGTGGGATCCAAGAGACCCAGTACTTC
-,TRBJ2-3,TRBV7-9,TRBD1,CASSPVTGGTDTQYF,TGTGCCAGCAGCCCCGTGACAGGGGGTACAGATACGCAGTATTTT
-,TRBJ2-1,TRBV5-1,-,CASSPRTRGVTYNEQFF,TGCGCCAGCAGCCCAAGGACCCGGGGCGTAACCTACAATGAGCAGTTCTTC
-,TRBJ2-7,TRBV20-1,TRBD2,CSARDFPSGSSYEQYF,TGCAGTGCTAGAGATTTCCCTAGCGGGAGCTCCTACGAGCAGTACTTC
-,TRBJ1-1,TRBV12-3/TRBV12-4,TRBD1,CASSFGRTGRTEAFF,TGTGCCAGCAGTTTCGGGAGGACAGGGAGGACTGAAGCTTTCTTT
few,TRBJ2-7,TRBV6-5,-,CASRVGPISSEQYF,TGTGCCAGCAGGGTGGGTCCTATCTCATCCGAGCAGTACTTC
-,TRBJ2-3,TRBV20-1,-,CSAREHGVGTGTQYF,TGCAGTGCTAGAGAACACGGGGTAGGCACGGGGACGCAGTATTTT
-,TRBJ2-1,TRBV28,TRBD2,CASSISGGARNEQFF,TGTGCCAGCAGTATTAGCGGGGGGGCCAGGAATGAGCAGTTCTTC
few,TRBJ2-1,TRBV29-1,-,CSVEGGLPNEQFF,TGCAGCGTTGAAGGAGGGTTGCCCAATGAGCAGTTCTTC
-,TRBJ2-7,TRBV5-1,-,CASSPRKGTPYEQYF,TGCGCCAGCAGCCCCCGAAAGGGAACGCCCTACGAGCAGTACTTC
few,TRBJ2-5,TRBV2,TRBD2,CASSDSSGRGKTQYF,TGTGCCAGCAGTGACTCCAGCGGGAGAGGAAAGACCCAGTACTTC
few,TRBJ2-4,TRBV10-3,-,CAISPSGNIQYF,TGTGCCATCAGTCCGTCCGGGAACATTCAGTACTTC
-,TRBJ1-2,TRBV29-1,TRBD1,CSVRGGSNYGYTF,TGCAGCGTGCGAGGGGGCTCTAACTATGGCTACACCTTC
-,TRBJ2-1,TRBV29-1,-,CSVDRGPGNEQFF,TGCAGCGTTGACAGGGGCCCGGGGAATGAGCAGTTCTTC
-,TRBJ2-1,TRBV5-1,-,CASSSIADNEQFF,TGCGCCAGCAGCTCCATCGCGGACAATGAGCAGTTCTTC
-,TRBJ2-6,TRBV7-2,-,CASSLRGTIAGANVLTF,TGTGCCAGCAGCTTAAGGGGGACAATCGCTGGGGCCAACGTCCTGACTTTC
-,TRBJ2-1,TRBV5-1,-,CASSLIRNEQFF,TGCGCCAGCAGCTTGATCAGGAATGAGCAGTTCTTC